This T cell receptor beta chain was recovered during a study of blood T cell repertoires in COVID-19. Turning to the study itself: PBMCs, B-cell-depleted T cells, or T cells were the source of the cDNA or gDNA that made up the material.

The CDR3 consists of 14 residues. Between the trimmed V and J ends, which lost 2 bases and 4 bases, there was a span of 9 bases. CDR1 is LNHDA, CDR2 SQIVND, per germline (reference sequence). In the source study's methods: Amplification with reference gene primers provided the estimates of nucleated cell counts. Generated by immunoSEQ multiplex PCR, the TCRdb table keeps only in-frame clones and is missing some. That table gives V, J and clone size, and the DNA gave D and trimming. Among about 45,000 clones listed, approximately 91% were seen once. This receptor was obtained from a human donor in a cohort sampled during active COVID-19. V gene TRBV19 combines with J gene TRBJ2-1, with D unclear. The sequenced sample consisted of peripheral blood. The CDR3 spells CASSIPGGYNEQFF. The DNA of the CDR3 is TGTGCCAGTAGTATACCCGGCGGATACAATGAGCAGTTCTTC.